These T cell receptor beta chains were read from a single sample in a study of Tregs in tolerant kidney transplant recipients. Assay: immunoSEQ multiplex PCR; the TCRdb copy retains only in-frame clones and omits some. The sample has around 5,600 clones, 90% seen once. What these receptors recognize is not known. The source material was Tregs from blood cultured with allogeneic cells, sampled before the transplant. The receptor set was obtained from a human patient who received a combined kidney and bone marrow transplant. CDR3s include the opening cysteine and the closing phenylalanine or tryptophan. D genes are given only for firm matches. Rows may omit the clone size; those that give it use once, few, many or a size class.

abundance	j_gene	d_gene	v_gene	CDR3nt	CDR3aa
NA	TRBJ2-1	TRBD1	TRBV10-3	TGTGCCATCAGAGAAGGGACAGGGACCTCCAATGAGCAGTTCTTC	CAIREGTGTSNEQFF
NA	TRBJ2-2	NA	TRBV25-1	TGTGCCAGCAGTGAATTTGGAGCCGGGGAGCTGTTTTTT	CASSEFGAGELFF
NA	TRBJ2-5	NA	TRBV29-1	TGCAGCGTTGGCGGAAGGGGTGAGACCCAGTACTTC	CSVGGRGETQYF
NA	TRBJ2-7	NA	TRBV9	TGTGCCAGCAGCGTAGGGGACCGCGGGGTCTACGAGCAGTACTTC	CASSVGDRGVYEQYF
NA	TRBJ1-5	TRBD1	TRBV5-4	TGTGCCAGCAGTCTTGACAGGGGTCAGCCCCAGCATTTT	CASSLDRGQPQHF
NA	TRBJ1-1	TRBD1	TRBV5-6	TGTGCCAGCAGCTATCATCCCGGGACAGGAGGGGTGCACACTGAAGCTTTCTTT	CASSYHPGTGGVHTEAFF
NA	TRBJ1-1	TRBD1	TRBV6-5	TGTGCCAGCAGCACAACAGGGGGAGGTGAAGCTTTCTTT	CASSTTGGGEAFF
few	TRBJ1-6	NA	TRBV10-3	TGTGCCATCCGGGACGGGAATTCACCCCTCCACTTT	CAIRDGNSPLHF
NA	TRBJ2-7	NA	TRBV7-2	TGTGCCAGCAGCTTAGCAGTATCCTACGAGCAGTACTTC	CASSLAVSYEQYF
once	TRBJ2-5	TRBD2	TRBV11-2	TGTGCCAGCAGCTCTGGGGGAAGCGGGGCCTGGGAGACCCAGTACTTC	CASSSGGSGAWETQYF
NA	TRBJ2-7	TRBD1	TRBV19	TGTGCCAGTAGTCCCCTCAGGACAGGGGGCCCCTACGAGCAGTACTTC	CASSPLRTGGPYEQYF
few	TRBJ2-3	NA	TRBV5-4	TGTGCCAGCAGCTTGGTACCCGGAGATACGCAGTATTTT	CASSLVPGDTQYF
once	TRBJ2-2	NA	TRBV25-1	TGTGCCAGCAGTAGCCCCAACACCGGGGAGCTGTTTTTT	CASSSPNTGELFF
NA	TRBJ2-7	TRBD1	TRBV19	TGTGCCAGTAGTAAGGGACAGGGGGCCTACGAGCAGTACTTC	CASSKGQGAYEQYF
once	TRBJ2-7	TRBD1	TRBV28	TGTGCCAGCAGTTCGCCCTACAGGGGCCACGAGCAGTACTTC	CASSSPYRGHEQYF
NA	TRBJ2-2	NA	TRBV11-2	TGTGCCAGCAGCTTGGTCGGCGGGGCGAACACCGGGGAGCTGTTTTTT	CASSLVGGANTGELFF
NA	TRBJ2-7	NA	TRBV7-9	TGTGCCAGCAGCTTCAGTCAGCTCGTGGACGAGCAGTACTTC	CASSFSQLVDEQYF
once	TRBJ1-1	TRBD1	TRBV5-1	TGCGCCAGCAGCCAAACCGGGACAGGGGGCGGTGAAGCTTTCTTT	CASSQTGTGGGEAFF
NA	TRBJ2-2	NA	TRBV9	TGTGCCAGCAGCGTAGAGGCCCGGCCAAACACCGGGGAGCTGTTTTTT	CASSVEARPNTGELFF
NA	TRBJ2-7	NA	TRBV11-2	TGTGCCAGCAGCCCAGACGGCCCCTACGAGCAGTACTTC	CASSPDGPYEQYF
NA	TRBJ1-1	NA	TRBV20-1	TGCAGTCCGGTGGACGCTGAAGCTTTCTTT	CSPVDAEAFF
NA	TRBJ1-2	TRBD1	TRBV5-1	TGCGCCAGCAGCTTGCAGGGGGCCGAGGGCTACACCTTC	CASSLQGAEGYTF
NA	TRBJ1-4	NA	TRBV7-6	TGTGCCAGCAGCTTAAAAGAGGCGGCAGGCGCAACTAATGAAAAACTGTTTTTT	CASSLKEAAGATNEKLFF
NA	TRBJ2-7	TRBD1	TRBV10-1	TGCGCCAGCAGTGAGGGAACAGGGGGCGAGCAGTACTTC	CASSEGTGGEQYF
few	TRBJ1-5	NA	TRBV6-6	TGTGCCAGCAGTTACTCGAATTCGCGAGAGCCCCAGCATTTT	CASSYSNSREPQHF
once	TRBJ2-2	NA	TRBV7-9	TGTGCCAGCAGCCCAGGGTTGGGGAGCACCGGGGAGCTGTTTTTT	CASSPGLGSTGELFF
NA	TRBJ1-2	NA	TRBV19	TGTGCCAGTAAAAGTCGGGACGGACTTGGCTACACCTTC	CASKSRDGLGYTF
NA	TRBJ2-7	TRBD1	TRBV23-1	TGCGCCAGCAGCCGGGACAGACAGGGGGCCTCCTACGAGCAGTACTTC	CASSRDRQGASYEQYF
once	TRBJ2-1	TRBD2	TRBV5-1	TGCGCCAGCAGCTTCCGACTAGCGGGAGTCCGGGGCAATGAGCAGTTCTTC	CASSFRLAGVRGNEQFF
once	TRBJ1-1	NA	TRBV5-1	TGCGCCAGCAGCTTGCAGGGAGAACGGGGCACTGAAGCTTTCTTT	CASSLQGERGTEAFF
NA	TRBJ1-1	NA	TRBV5-1	TGCGCCAGCAGCTTGAACACTGAAGCTTTCTTT	CASSLNTEAFF
NA	TRBJ1-2	TRBD1	TRBV19	TGTGCCAGTACACGGACAGGCGAAGGAGGCTACACCTTC	CASTRTGEGGYTF
NA	TRBJ1-1	NA	TRBV29-1	TGCAGCGTTCTCCCCCGGGGGGGCGAGGCGACTGAAGCTTTCTTT	CSVLPRGGEATEAFF
NA	TRBJ1-2	TRBD1	TRBV27	TGTGCCAGCAGTCGAGGGACAGGATATGGCTACACCTTC	CASSRGTGYGYTF
NA	TRBJ2-3	NA	TRBV19	TGTGCCAGTAGTCTGAGGGGCAGACCCCGTGCTAGCACAGATACGCAGTATTTT	CASSLRGRPRASTDTQYF
NA	TRBJ1-2	NA	TRBV5-6	TGTGCCAGCAGCTTGGTCGAGAGGTGGAACTATGGCTACACCTTC	CASSLVERWNYGYTF
NA	TRBJ1-5	NA	TRBV7-9	TGTGCCAGCAGCGGAGGAGGCTATCAGCCCCAGCATTTT	CASSGGGYQPQHF
once	TRBJ1-5	NA	TRBV28	TGTGCCAGCAGGGGGGGGCGGGGGATCGGGTATTGGAGCAATCAGCCCCAGCATTTT	CASRGGRGIGYWSNQPQHF
NA	TRBJ1-5	NA	TRBV19	TGTGCCAGTAGTAATTGGGGGGCCTATCAGCCCCAGCATTTT	CASSNWGAYQPQHF
NA	TRBJ1-2	TRBD1	TRBV7-2	TGTGCCAGCAGCTTGGACAGGGGAGACTATGGCTACACCTTC	CASSLDRGDYGYTF